These T cell receptor beta chains were read from a single sample in a study of graft-versus-host responses after intestinal transplantation. The assay was immunoSEQ multiplex PCR, and TCRdb's table has in-frame clones only and misses some. The sample carries tens of thousands of clones, around 80% recorded once. The sequences come from ileum tissue, collected 12 days after intestinal transplant. The receptors here all came from a human patient who received an intestinal transplant, so some T cells may come from the graft donor. The CDR3 runs from the conserved cysteine through the conserved F or W. Fields, in order: V gene, J gene, CDR3 protein.

V gene: TRBV7-9
J gene: TRBJ1-3
CDR3 protein: CASSLRRFSGNTIYF

V gene: TRBV7-8
J gene: TRBJ1-1
CDR3 protein: CASSLWRDTEAFF

V gene: TRBV6-6
J gene: TRBJ2-5
CDR3 protein: CASTGLAGDETQYF

V gene: TRBV19
J gene: TRBJ1-2
CDR3 protein: CASGIRPGGYGYTF

V gene: TRBV7-6
J gene: TRBJ2-3
CDR3 protein: CASSPRIGRDADTQYF

V gene: TRBV19
J gene: TRBJ1-6
CDR3 protein: CASSIAGMGSSYNSPLHF

V gene: TRBV5-1
J gene: TRBJ1-1
CDR3 protein: CASSLDSGNTEAFF

V gene: TRBV7-6
J gene: TRBJ2-2
CDR3 protein: CASSLQGAGLYTGELFF

V gene: TRBV25-1
J gene: TRBJ2-7
CDR3 protein: CASSESTIYEQYF

V gene: TRBV5-8
J gene: TRBJ2-5
CDR3 protein: CASSVAGGETQYF

V gene: TRBV18
J gene: TRBJ1-1
CDR3 protein: CASSTGQMNTEAFF

V gene: TRBV7-2
J gene: TRBJ2-1
CDR3 protein: CASSAIPTAGVGYNEQFF

V gene: TRBV6-6
J gene: TRBJ1-3
CDR3 protein: CAGLSGNTIYF

V gene: TRBV7-9
J gene: TRBJ1-2
CDR3 protein: CASSLVAGYGYTF

V gene: TRBV5-1
J gene: TRBJ2-5
CDR3 protein: CASSAGDSGGETQYF

V gene: TRBV19
J gene: TRBJ2-5
CDR3 protein: CASSIRGVEETQYF

V gene: TRBV7-9
J gene: TRBJ2-4
CDR3 protein: CASSLWEGENIQYF

V gene: TRBV27
J gene: TRBJ1-1
CDR3 protein: CASSLNPGGMNTEAFF

V gene: TRBV6-5
J gene: TRBJ1-2
CDR3 protein: CASSSVGGYTF

V gene: TRBV2
J gene: TRBJ2-1
CDR3 protein: CASSDWTSGEQFF

V gene: TRBV15
J gene: TRBJ2-1
CDR3 protein: CATSGDRGNEQFF

V gene: TRBV7-3
J gene: TRBJ2-1
CDR3 protein: CASSRDRDNEQFF

V gene: TRBV10-2
J gene: TRBJ1-1
CDR3 protein: CASSEGTNTEAFF

V gene: TRBV7-9
J gene: TRBJ2-5
CDR3 protein: CASIFGRGETQYF

V gene: TRBV18
J gene: TRBJ2-1
CDR3 protein: CASSPLLVTYNEQFF

V gene: TRBV29-1
J gene: TRBJ2-2
CDR3 protein: CSVPTDSGELFF